The T cell receptor beta chain described here comes from a study of T cell repertoires in cytomegalovirus infection. Across the whole study: Public TCR beta signatures indicated both CMV infection and matching HLA type.

General study points: The response measured ex vivo was dominated by TCR beta clonotypes (HLA-C-restricted and CMV-specific). Public TCR beta family frequency separated CMV-and-HLA carriers, including in an independent cohort.

From the reads, TCRdb called clonotypes with MiXCR, one entry per CDR3 protein. The sample has a few hundred thousand distinct CDR3 sequences; roughly a sixth are singletons. The J segment lost 2 bases and the V segment lost 1 base, leaving 13 bases of the junction unmatched. Germline lookup yields CDR1 SGHTA and CDR2 FQGNSA. This CDR3 is built from 18 residues. At least ten counts were recorded for this clonotype. Its target is not known. The sample consisted of PBMCs. The receptor comes from a human donor in good health (CMV status not recorded). Some clones in this sample may be carry-over from other donors' samples. This sequence joins TRBV7-2 and TRBJ1-2; 7 positions match TRBD1. The DNA of the CDR3 is TGTGCCAGCAGCTTAGTTAGGGGATCCGGGACAGAGAACTATGGCTACACCTTC. Amino acids: CASSLVRGSGTENYGYTF.